The rows below give T cell receptor beta chains drawn from one sample of a study of regulatory T cells in long-lasting Graves disease. TCRdb re-analysed the multiplex PCR reads in MiXCR, keeping a single row per CDR3 protein. The sample lists some 370,000 distinct CDR3 sequences, less than 25% occurring once. Sequenced material: peripheral blood mononuclear cells (PBMCs), taken when the disease was refractory, from a patient treated with antithyroid drugs. The source of these receptors is a female donor with Graves disease. CDR3s include the opening cysteine and the closing phenylalanine or tryptophan. D genes are given only for firm matches. The size of a clone is reported for some rows only, either as once, few or many, or as a class for expanded clones.

d_call	v_call	clone_size	j_call	cdr3_aa	cdr3_nt
.	TRBV29-1	.	TRBJ1-1	CSVEAIQGDTEAFF	TGCAGCGTTGAAGCGATCCAGGGCGACACTGAAGCTTTCTTT
.	TRBV19	few	TRBJ1-5	CASSPGVLSNQPQHF	TGTGCCAGTAGTCCAGGGGTGTTGAGCAATCAGCCCCAGCATTTT
.	TRBV20-1	.	TRBJ1-2	CSARVRTDQLTNYGYTF	TGCAGTGCTAGAGTACGGACGGACCAACTAACTAACTATGGCTACACCTTC
.	TRBV20-1	many	TRBJ2-7	CSATDSSYYEQYF	TGCAGTGCCACAGACAGCAGTTACTACGAGCAGTACTTC
.	TRBV30	few	TRBJ1-2	CARSDQGLGYTF	TGTGCCCGGAGTGATCAGGGACTAGGCTACACCTTC
.	TRBV24-1	few	TRBJ2-5	CATSDSLAGRETQYF	TGTGCCACCAGTGATTCCCTCGCGGGAAGGGAGACCCAGTACTTC
.	TRBV18	few	TRBJ2-1	CASSPPRDGGNEQFF	TGTGCCAGCTCACCCCCCCGGGACGGCGGGAATGAGCAGTTCTTC
.	TRBV4-1	.	TRBJ1-5	CASSQVWGGEGNQPQHF	TGCGCCAGCAGCCAAGTCTGGGGAGGGGAGGGCAATCAGCCCCAGCATTTT
TRBD1	TRBV5-1	many	TRBJ1-6	CASSLWGQNNSPLHF	TGCGCCAGCAGCTTGTGGGGACAGAATAATTCACCCCTCCACTTT
.	TRBV5-6	.	TRBJ2-6	CASSLVLSGANVLTF	TGTGCCAGCAGCTTGGTCCTCTCTGGGGCCAACGTCCTGACTTTC
.	TRBV11-2	many	TRBJ2-5	CASSYRVRETQYF	TGTGCCAGCAGTTACAGGGTCAGAGAGACCCAGTACTTC
TRBD1	TRBV7-2	few	TRBJ1-2	CASSLVPGGNYGYTF	TGTGCCAGCAGCTTGGTCCCAGGGGGCAACTATGGCTACACCTTC
TRBD1	TRBV30	few	TRBJ2-7	CAWKGPGQWQGAYEQYF	TGTGCCTGGAAGGGGCCGGGGCAGTGGCAGGGGGCCTACGAGCAGTACTTC
.	TRBV11-2	many	TRBJ1-1	CASSLEGGAGTEAFF	TGTGCCAGCAGCTTAGAGGGGGGGGCCGGCACTGAAGCTTTCTTT
.	TRBV19	.	TRBJ2-7	CARSVGPGPTYEQYF	TGTGCCAGGTCCGTTGGACCCGGGCCCACCTACGAGCAGTACTTC
TRBD1	TRBV9	few	TRBJ1-5	CASSEGGNHLPQHF	TGTGCCAGCAGCGAAGGGGGCAACCACCTCCCCCAGCATTTT
.	TRBV5-5	.	TRBJ2-4	CASSPSSWEDKNIQYF	TGTGCCAGCAGCCCAAGTTCATGGGAGGACAAAAACATTCAGTACTTC
TRBD2	TRBV5-1	medium-sized	TRBJ2-7	CASSLAGGGYEQYF	TGTGCCAGCAGCTTGGCGGGAGGGGGCTACGAGCAGTACTTC
TRBD1	TRBV20-1	.	TRBJ1-5	CSARRTGLNQPQHF	TGCAGTGCCAGAAGGACAGGGCTCAATCAGCCCCAGCATTTT
TRBD2	TRBV4-1	few	TRBJ2-5	CASSLATGTRVKTQYF	TGCGCCAGCAGCCTAGCGACCGGGACTAGGGTAAAGACCCAGTACTTC
.	TRBV15	.	TRBJ2-5	CATSPSGSIQETQCF	TGTGCCACCAGCCCCTCAGGTAGCATCCAAGAGACCCAGTGCTTC
TRBD2	TRBV6-2/TRBV6-3	many	TRBJ2-7	CASSYSTAGGPWEQYF	TGTGCCAGCAGTTACTCTACAGCGGGAGGCCCGTGGGAGCAGTACTTC
.	TRBV27	.	TRBJ2-3	CASSLARGKGADTQYF	TGTGCCAGCAGTTTAGCGAGGGGCAAGGGGGCAGATACGCAGTATTTT
.	TRBV20-1	.	TRBJ2-5	CSAPLLDSLGTQYF	TGCAGTGCTCCGCTACTAGACAGCCTGGGGACCCAGTACTTC
.	TRBV11-2	few	TRBJ2-2	CASSQRQGGTGELFF	TGTGCCAGCAGCCAAAGACAGGGAGGAACCGGGGAGCTGTTTTTT
TRBD1	TRBV4-1	.	TRBJ1-1	CASSQPGTGRGITEAFF	TGCGCCAGCAGCCAGCCTGGGACAGGGAGGGGAATCACTGAAGCTTTCTTT
.	TRBV6-2/TRBV6-3	.	TRBJ1-2	CASSYAGPAGGYTF	TGTGCCAGCAGTTACGCCGGGCCGGCTGGTGGCTACACCTTC
.	TRBV20-1	many	TRBJ2-7	CSARAGYEQYF	TGCAGTGCTAGGGCTGGCTACGAGCAGTACTTC
.	TRBV9	few	TRBJ1-6	CASSVGDKPDNSPLHF	TGTGCCAGCAGCGTGGGCGACAAGCCCGATAATTCACCCCTCCACTTT
.	TRBV5-5	few	TRBJ2-6	CASSQLSGANVLTF	TGTGCCAGCAGCCAACTCTCTGGGGCCAACGTCCTGACTTTC
.	TRBV6-2/TRBV6-3	many	TRBJ2-5	CASSYSVSGSPETQYF	TGTGCCAGCAGTTACTCGGTTTCGGGCAGTCCTGAGACCCAGTACTTC
TRBD1	TRBV10-3	.	TRBJ2-7	CAISELGQGAGEQYF	TGTGCCATCAGTGAGTTGGGACAGGGGGCAGGAGAGCAGTACTTC
.	TRBV19	.	TRBJ1-5	CASSITGHLNQPQHF	TGTGCCAGTAGTATAACGGGACACCTCAATCAGCCCCAGCATTTT
TRBD2	TRBV28	few	TRBJ2-1	CASSTLAGGIDEQFF	TGTGCCAGCAGTACCCTAGCGGGAGGGATCGATGAGCAGTTCTTC
TRBD2	TRBV2	many	TRBJ2-2	CASSDLAGGRNTGELFF	TGTGCCAGCAGTGATCTAGCGGGAGGCCGGAACACCGGGGAGCTGTTTTTT
.	TRBV6-2/TRBV6-3	.	TRBJ1-1	CASSSTLGDHTEAFF	TGTGCCAGCAGTTCGACATTGGGGGACCACACTGAAGCTTTCTTT
.	TRBV6-2/TRBV6-3	many	TRBJ2-2	CASSPPTISGELFF	TGTGCCAGCAGTCCTCCTACCATCTCCGGGGAGCTGTTTTTT
.	TRBV7-9	.	TRBJ1-1	CASSWGGQTEAFF	TGTGCCAGCAGCTGGGGGGGGCAGACTGAAGCTTTCTTT
TRBD1	TRBV27	.	TRBJ2-7	CASSFTPGTGKWYEQYF	TGTGCCAGCAGTTTCACACCCGGGACAGGGAAGTGGTACGAGCAGTACTTC
.	TRBV7-9	.	TRBJ1-2	CASSLASPVGYGYAF	TGTGCCAGCAGCTTAGCGTCGCCGGTCGGCTATGGCTACGCCTTC
.	TRBV19	.	TRBJ2-2	CASSLRGVPGELFF	TGTGCCAGTAGTCTCAGGGGGGTCCCCGGGGAGCTGTTTTTT
.	TRBV28	few	TRBJ1-1	CASIRYGTEAFF	TGTGCCAGCATCCGGTACGGCACTGAAGCTTTCTTT
.	TRBV3-1	many	TRBJ1-2	CASSQEGRFNYGYTF	TGTGCCAGCAGCCAAGAGGGGCGGTTTAACTATGGCTACACCTTC
.	TRBV27	few	TRBJ1-6	CASSLVSGSSPLHF	TGTGCCAGCAGTTTAGTCTCAGGCTCTTCACCCCTCCACTTT
.	TRBV6-1	many	TRBJ2-7	CASGPTGRSYEQYF	TGTGCCAGCGGGCCCACAGGTCGCTCTTACGAGCAGTACTTC